These 2 T cell receptor beta chains were sequenced from one sample in a study of CD8+ T cells in alopecia areata. cDNA reverse transcribed from extracted RNA served as the sequencing template. Using immunoSEQ multiplex PCR, the repertoire was profiled, and TCRdb retains in-frame clones only, with some absent. Of roughly 200,000 clones in the sample, about three fifths were seen once. Treatment in this sample: oral pan-JAK inhibitor, 5-10 mg twice daily. Here the sequenced sample was CD4+ T cells sorted from blood, taken at week 4, from a patient treated with tofacitinib. These receptors all stem from a human donor with alopecia areata.

The chain combines TRBV18 with TRBJ2-2, with D maybe TRBD2 (6 bases). V lost 2 bases and J lost 3, with 13 bases in between. Germline CDR1 is KGHSH and CDR2 is LQKENI. This CDR3 has 16 residues. For the CDR3, the DNA is TGTGCCAGCTCACCAATGAGTAGCGGTTACACCGGGGAGCTGTTTTTT. Its protein is CASSPMSSGYTGELFF.

The J gene is TRBJ2-7, the V gene TRBV28; 7 nucleotides align to TRBD1. CDR3 length: 15 residues. Per the germline V gene, CDR1 is MDHEN and CDR2 is SYDVKM. Losses at the gene ends were 5 bases for V and 6 bases for J; bases not matched to a gene: 13. In DNA form, the CDR3 reads TGTGCCAGCAGTCTCCCGAGGGGGCCTCCGGGCGAGCAGTACTTC. Translated: CASSLPRGPPGEQYF.